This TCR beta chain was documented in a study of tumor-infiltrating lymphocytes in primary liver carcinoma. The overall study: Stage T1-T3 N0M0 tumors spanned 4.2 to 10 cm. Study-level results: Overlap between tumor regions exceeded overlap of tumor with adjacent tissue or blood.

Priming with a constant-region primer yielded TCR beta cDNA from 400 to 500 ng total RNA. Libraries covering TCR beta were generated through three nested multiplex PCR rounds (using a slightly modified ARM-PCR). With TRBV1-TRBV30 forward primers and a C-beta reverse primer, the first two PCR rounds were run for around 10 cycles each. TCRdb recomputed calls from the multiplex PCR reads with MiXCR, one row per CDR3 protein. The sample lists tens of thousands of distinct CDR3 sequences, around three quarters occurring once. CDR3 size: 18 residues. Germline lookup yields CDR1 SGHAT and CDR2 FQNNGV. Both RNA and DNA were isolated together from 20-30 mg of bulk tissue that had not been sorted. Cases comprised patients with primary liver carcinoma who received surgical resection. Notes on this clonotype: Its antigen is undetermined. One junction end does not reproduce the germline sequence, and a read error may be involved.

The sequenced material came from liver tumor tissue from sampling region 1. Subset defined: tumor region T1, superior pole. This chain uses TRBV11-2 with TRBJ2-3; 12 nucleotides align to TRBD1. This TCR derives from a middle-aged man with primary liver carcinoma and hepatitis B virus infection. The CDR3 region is CASSLVAGTGGKIDTQYF. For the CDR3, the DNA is TGCGCCAGCAGCTTAGTCGCTGGGACAGGGGGCAAAATAGACACGCAGTATTTT. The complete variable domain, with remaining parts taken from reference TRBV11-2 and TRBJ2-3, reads EAGVAQSPRYKIIEKRQSVAFWCNPISGHATLYWYQQILGQGPKLLIQFQNNGVVDDSQLPKDRFSAERLKGVDSTLKIQPAKLEDSAVYLCASSLVAGTGGKIDTQYFGPGTRLTVL.